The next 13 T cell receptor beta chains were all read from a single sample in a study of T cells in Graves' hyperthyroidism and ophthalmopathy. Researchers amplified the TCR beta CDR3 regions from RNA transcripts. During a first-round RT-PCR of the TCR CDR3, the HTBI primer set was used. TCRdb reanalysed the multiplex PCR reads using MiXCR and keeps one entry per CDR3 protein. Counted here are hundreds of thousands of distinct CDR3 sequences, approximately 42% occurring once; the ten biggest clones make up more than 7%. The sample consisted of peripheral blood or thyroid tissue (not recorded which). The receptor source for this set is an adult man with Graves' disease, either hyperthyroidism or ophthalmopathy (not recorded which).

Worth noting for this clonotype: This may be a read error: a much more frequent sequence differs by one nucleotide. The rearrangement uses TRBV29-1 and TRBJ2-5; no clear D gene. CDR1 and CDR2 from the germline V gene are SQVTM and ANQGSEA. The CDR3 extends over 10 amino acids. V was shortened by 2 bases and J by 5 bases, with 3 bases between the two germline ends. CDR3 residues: CSVETETQYF. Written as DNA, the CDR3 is TGCAGCGTTGAAACGGAGACCCAGTACTTC. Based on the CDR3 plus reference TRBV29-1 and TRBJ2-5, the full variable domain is SAVISQKPSRDICQRGTSLTIQCQVDSQVTMMFWYRQQPGQSLTLIATANQGSEATYESGFVIDKFPISRPNLTFSTLTVSNMSPEDSSIYLCSVETETQYFGPGTRLLVL.

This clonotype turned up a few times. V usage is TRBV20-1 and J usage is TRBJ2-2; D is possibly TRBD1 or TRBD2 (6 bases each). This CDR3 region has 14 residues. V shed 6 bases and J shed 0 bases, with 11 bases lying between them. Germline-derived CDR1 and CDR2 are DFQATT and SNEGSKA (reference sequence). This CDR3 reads CSASGAPNTGELFF. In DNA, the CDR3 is TGCAGTGCCTCGGGGGCGCCGAACACCGGGGAGCTGTTTTTT.

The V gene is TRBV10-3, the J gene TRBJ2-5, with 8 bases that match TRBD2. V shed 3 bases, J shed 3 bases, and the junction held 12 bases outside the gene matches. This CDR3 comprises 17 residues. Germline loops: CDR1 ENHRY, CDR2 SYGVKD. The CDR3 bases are TGTGCCATCAGTGATTGGCAGGTAGCGGGGCAAAAAGAGACCCAGTACTTC. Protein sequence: CAISDWQVAGQKETQYF.

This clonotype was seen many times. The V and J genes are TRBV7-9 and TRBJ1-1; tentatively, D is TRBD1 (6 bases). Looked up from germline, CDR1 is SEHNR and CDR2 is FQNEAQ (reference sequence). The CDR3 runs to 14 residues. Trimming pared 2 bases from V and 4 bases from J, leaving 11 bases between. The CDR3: CASSLRGGLTEAFF. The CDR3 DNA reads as TGTGCCAGCAGCTTACGCGGGGGCCTCACTGAAGCTTTCTTT.

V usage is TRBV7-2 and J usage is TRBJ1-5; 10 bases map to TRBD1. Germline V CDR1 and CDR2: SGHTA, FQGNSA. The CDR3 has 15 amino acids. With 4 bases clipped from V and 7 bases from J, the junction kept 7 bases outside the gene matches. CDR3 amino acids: CASSYTGTGVQPQHF. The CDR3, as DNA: TGTGCCAGCAGCTATACCGGGACAGGGGTACAGCCCCAGCATTTT.

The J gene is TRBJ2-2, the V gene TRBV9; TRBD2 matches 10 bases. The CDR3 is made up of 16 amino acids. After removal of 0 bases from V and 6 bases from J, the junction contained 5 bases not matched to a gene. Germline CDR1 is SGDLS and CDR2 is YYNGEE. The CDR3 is CASSVGLAGDAGELFF. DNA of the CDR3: TGTGCCAGCAGCGTAGGCCTAGCGGGAGACGCCGGGGAGCTGTTTTTT. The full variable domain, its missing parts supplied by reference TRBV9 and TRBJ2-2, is DSGVTQTPKHLITATGQRVTLRCSPRSGDLSVYWYQQSLDQGLQFLIQYYNGEERAKGNILERFSAQQFPDLHSELNLSSLELGDSALYFCASSVGLAGDAGELFFGEGSRLTVL.

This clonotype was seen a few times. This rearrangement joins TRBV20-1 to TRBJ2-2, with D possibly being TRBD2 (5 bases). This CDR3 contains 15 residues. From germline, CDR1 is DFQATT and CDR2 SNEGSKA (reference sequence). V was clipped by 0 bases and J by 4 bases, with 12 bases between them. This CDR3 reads CSARDTGSLTGELFF. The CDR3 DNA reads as TGCAGTGCTAGAGACACGGGATCCCTCACCGGGGAGCTGTTTTTT.

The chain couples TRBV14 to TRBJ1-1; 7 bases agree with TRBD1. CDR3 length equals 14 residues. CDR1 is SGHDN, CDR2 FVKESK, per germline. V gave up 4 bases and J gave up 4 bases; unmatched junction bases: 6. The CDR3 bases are TGTGCCAGCAGCCTTACGACAGGGATCACTGAAGCTTTCTTT. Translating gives CASSLTTGITEAFF.

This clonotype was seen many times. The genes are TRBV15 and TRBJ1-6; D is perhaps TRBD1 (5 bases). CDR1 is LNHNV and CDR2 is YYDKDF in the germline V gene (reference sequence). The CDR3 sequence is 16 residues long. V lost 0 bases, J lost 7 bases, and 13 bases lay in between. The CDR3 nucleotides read TGTGCCACCAGCAGAGATACGGGACTGAGGAATTCACCCCTCCACTTT. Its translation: CATSRDTGLRNSPLHF.

As DNA, the CDR3 is TGTGCCAGCAGTTCTTCTTCGACAGGGCAGCTCTATGGCTACACCTTC. This codes for CASSSSSTGQLYGYTF. This sequence joins TRBV25-1 and TRBJ1-2; TRBD1 aligns across 7 bases. This CDR3 is 16 amino acids long. CDR1 and CDR2 (germline): MGHDK, SYGVNS. V shed 5 bases, J shed 4 bases, and the junction held 13 bases outside the gene matches.

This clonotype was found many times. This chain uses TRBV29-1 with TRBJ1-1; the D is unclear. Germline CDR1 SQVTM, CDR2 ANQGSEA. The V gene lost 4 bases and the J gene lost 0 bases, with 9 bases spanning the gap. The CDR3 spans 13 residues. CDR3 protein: CSVAIGMNTEAFF. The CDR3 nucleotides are TGCAGCGTTGCGATTGGGATGAACACTGAAGCTTTCTTT.

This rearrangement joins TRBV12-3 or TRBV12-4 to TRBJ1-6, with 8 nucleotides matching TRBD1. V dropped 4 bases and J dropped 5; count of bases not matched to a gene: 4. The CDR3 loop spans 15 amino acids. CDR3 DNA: TGTGCCAGCAGTTACGGACAGGGCGATAATTCACCCCTCCACTTT. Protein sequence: CASSYGQGDNSPLHF.

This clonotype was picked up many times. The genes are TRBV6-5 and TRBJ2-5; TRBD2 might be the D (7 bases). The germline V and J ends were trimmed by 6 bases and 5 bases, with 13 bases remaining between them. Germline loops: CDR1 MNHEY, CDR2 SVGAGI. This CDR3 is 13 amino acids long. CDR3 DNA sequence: TGTGCCAGCAGCCAATCGGGGGGCGAGACCCAGTACTTC. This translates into CASSQSGGETQYF.